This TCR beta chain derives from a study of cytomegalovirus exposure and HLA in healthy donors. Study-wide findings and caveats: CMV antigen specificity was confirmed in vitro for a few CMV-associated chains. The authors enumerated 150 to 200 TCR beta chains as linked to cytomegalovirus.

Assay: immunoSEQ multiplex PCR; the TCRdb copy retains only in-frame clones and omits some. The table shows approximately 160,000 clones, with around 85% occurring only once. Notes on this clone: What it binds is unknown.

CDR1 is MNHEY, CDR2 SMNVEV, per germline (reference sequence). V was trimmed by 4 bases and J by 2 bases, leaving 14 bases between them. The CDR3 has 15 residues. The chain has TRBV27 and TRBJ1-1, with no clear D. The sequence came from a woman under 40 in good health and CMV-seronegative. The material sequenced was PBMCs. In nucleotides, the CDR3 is TGTGCCAGCAGTTATTCAGGAGACTCTAACACTGAAGCTTTCTTT. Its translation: CASSYSGDSNTEAFF.